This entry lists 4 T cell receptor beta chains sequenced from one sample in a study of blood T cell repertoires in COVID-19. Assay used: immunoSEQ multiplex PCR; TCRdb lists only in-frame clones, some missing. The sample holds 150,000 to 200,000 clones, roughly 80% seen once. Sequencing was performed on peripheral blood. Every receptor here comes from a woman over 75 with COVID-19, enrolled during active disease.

CDR3 coding DNA: TGTGCCAGCAGTTTAGGGGGGGTCCAGCATTTT. This translates into CASSLGGVQHF. The J gene is TRBJ1-5, the V gene TRBV12-3 or TRBV12-4; D possibly corresponds to TRBD1 (5 bases). The CDR3 loop spans 11 amino acids. Between the trimmed V and J ends, which lost 1 base and 12 bases, there was a span of 7 bases.

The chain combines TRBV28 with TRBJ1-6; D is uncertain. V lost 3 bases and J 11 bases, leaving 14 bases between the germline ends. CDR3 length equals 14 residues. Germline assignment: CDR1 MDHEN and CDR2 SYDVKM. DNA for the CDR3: TGTGCCAGCAGTTTGGCCCCGGAGATGGCACCCCTCCACTTT. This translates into CASSLAPEMAPLHF.

The chain's CDR3 is CASSRGDEQFF. CDR3 bases: TGTGCCAGCAGCCGCGGGGATGAGCAGTTCTTC. J is TRBJ2-1 and V is TRBV6-5; tentative D call: TRBD2 (6 bases). Per the germline V gene, CDR1 is MNHEY and CDR2 is SVGAGI. V was clipped by 6 bases and J by 8 bases, with 8 bases between them. There are 11 residues in the CDR3.

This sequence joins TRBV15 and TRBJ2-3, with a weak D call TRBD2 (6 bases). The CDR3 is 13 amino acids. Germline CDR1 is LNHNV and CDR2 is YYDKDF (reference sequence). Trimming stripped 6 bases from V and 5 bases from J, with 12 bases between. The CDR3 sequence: CATSRGGEDTQYF. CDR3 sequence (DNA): TGTGCCACCAGTCGAGGCGGGGAAGATACGCAGTATTTT.